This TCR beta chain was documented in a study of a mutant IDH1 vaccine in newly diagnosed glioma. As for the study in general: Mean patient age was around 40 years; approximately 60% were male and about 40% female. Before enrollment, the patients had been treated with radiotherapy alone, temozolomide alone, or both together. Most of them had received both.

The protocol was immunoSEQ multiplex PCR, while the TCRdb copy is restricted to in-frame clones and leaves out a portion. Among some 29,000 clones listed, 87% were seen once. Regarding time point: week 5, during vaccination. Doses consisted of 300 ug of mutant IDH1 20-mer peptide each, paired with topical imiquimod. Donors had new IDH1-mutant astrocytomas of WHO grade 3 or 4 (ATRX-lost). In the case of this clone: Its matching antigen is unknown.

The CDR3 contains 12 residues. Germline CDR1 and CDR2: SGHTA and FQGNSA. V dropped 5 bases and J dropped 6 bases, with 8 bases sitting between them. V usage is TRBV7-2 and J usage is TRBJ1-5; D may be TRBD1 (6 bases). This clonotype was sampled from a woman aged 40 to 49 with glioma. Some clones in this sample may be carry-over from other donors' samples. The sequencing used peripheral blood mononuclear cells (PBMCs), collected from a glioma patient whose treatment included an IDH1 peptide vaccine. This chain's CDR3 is CASSPRGQPQHF. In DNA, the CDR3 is TGTGCCAGCAGCCCCAGGGGTCAGCCCCAGCATTTT.